Listed below are T cell receptor beta chains from one sample, sequenced in a study of shared clonotypes between healthy human individuals. Sequencing was performed with immunoSEQ multiplex PCR; in TCRdb, only in-frame clones are kept and a portion is missing. The data show millions of clones, with just over 90% seen just once and under 0.15% held by the top ten. Input material: naive CD4+ T cells sorted from blood. Receptors originate from a man between 18 and 35 years old in good health. Each CDR3 is given with its conserved first and last residue. D genes are given only for firm matches. Expanded clones get a size class; other rows say once, few or many, or leave the size out.

D gene	J gene	V gene	clone size	CDR3 protein	CDR3 DNA
TRBD1	TRBJ1-1	TRBV10-2	-	CASSRTGENTEAFF	TGCGCCAGCAGCAGGACAGGGGAGAACACTGAAGCTTTCTTT
-	TRBJ1-2	TRBV5-4	-	CASSLWTTGREAGYTF	TGTGCCAGCAGCTTGTGGACGACGGGCCGAGAGGCGGGCTACACCTTC
-	TRBJ1-5	TRBV19	-	CASSTSPYRVGNQPQHF	TGTGCCAGTAGTACCTCCCCCTACAGGGTTGGCAATCAGCCCCAGCATTTT
TRBD2	TRBJ2-1	TRBV6-1	-	CASSEPGLAGGGPYNEQFF	TGTGCCAGCAGTGAACCGGGACTAGCGGGAGGAGGCCCCTACAATGAGCAGTTCTTC
TRBD1	TRBJ2-1	TRBV6-1	-	CASRFGQGAAGEQFF	TGTGCCAGCAGATTCGGACAGGGGGCCGCCGGTGAGCAGTTCTTC
-	TRBJ2-2	TRBV30	-	CAWSVEDGELFF	TGTGCCTGGAGTGTTGAGGATGGGGAGCTGTTTTTT
-	TRBJ2-2	TRBV7-9	-	CASSPWGAGTGELFF	TGTGCCAGCAGCCCGTGGGGAGCGGGCACCGGGGAGCTGTTTTTT
-	TRBJ2-6	TRBV2	-	CASSVSGGPSGANVLTF	TGTGCCAGCAGTGTGTCAGGGGGGCCCTCTGGGGCCAACGTCCTGACTTTC
TRBD2	TRBJ2-7	TRBV5-6	-	CASSVTSLSYEQYF	TGTGCCAGCAGTGTGACTAGCCTTAGCTACGAGCAGTACTTC
-	TRBJ2-6	TRBV10-3	-	CAISEGAGANVLTF	TGTGCCATCAGTGAGGGAGCTGGGGCCAACGTCCTGACTTTC
-	TRBJ2-1	TRBV7-9	-	CASSLATIWGEQFF	TGTGCCAGCAGCTTAGCGACCATATGGGGTGAGCAGTTCTTC
-	TRBJ2-5	TRBV9	-	CASSVGAQETQYF	TGTGCCAGCAGCGTAGGAGCCCAAGAGACCCAGTACTTC
-	TRBJ2-5	TRBV7-7	-	CASSGGGGAQTQYF	TGTGCTAGCAGCGGAGGTGGGGGGGCGCAGACCCAGTACTTC
TRBD2	TRBJ2-2	TRBV5-1	-	CASSLEASGNTGELFF	TGCGCCAGCAGCTTGGAGGCTAGCGGGAACACCGGGGAGCTGTTTTTT
-	TRBJ2-2	TRBV6-5	-	CASSYTNSGAGELFF	TGTGCCAGCAGTTACACAAATTCGGGGGCCGGGGAGCTGTTTTTT
TRBD1	TRBJ1-5	TRBV27	-	CASSFGTGFGPQHF	TGTGCCAGCAGTTTTGGGACAGGGTTTGGGCCCCAGCATTTT
-	TRBJ1-2	TRBV5-6	-	CASSLERQTTYGYTF	TGTGCCAGCAGCTTGGAGAGACAGACCACCTATGGCTACACCTTC
-	TRBJ1-1	TRBV19	-	CASSILGEAFF	TGTGCCAGTAGTATTTTAGGTGAAGCTTTCTTT
TRBD2	TRBJ2-3	TRBV11-3	-	CASSLGSSGLSTDTQYF	TGTGCCAGCAGCTTAGGGTCTAGCGGGCTGAGCACAGATACGCAGTATTTT
TRBD2	TRBJ2-1	TRBV6-1	-	CASSEVPGSGSLNEQFF	TGTGCCAGCAGTGAAGTCCCGGGAAGCGGGAGCTTGAATGAGCAGTTCTTC
TRBD2	TRBJ2-7	TRBV5-1	-	CASSLASGSSYEQYF	TGCGCCAGCAGCTTGGCCAGCGGGAGCTCCTACGAGCAGTACTTC
TRBD1	TRBJ1-1	TRBV6-1	-	CASNRGPTEAFF	TGTGCCAGCAACAGGGGGCCCACTGAAGCTTTCTTT
TRBD1	TRBJ2-1	TRBV27	once	CASSPRQGLRDEQFF	TGTGCCAGCAGTCCCAGACAGGGGCTTAGAGATGAGCAGTTCTTC
-	TRBJ1-5	TRBV2	-	CASSMDVVGNQPQHF	TGTGCCAGCAGTATGGACGTAGTGGGCAATCAGCCCCAGCATTTT
-	TRBJ2-5	TRBV2	-	CASRRQTVQETQYF	TGTGCCAGCCGGCGACAGACGGTACAAGAGACCCAGTACTTC
-	TRBJ2-1	TRBV6-6	-	CASSLDEGPPYNEQFF	TGTGCCAGCAGCCTAGATGAAGGTCCCCCCTACAATGAGCAGTTCTTC
-	TRBJ2-6	TRBV19	once	CASSGTSGANVLTF	TGTGCCTCCTCAGGGACCTCTGGGGCCAACGTCCTGACTTTC
-	TRBJ1-4	TRBV30	-	CAWRGGQSNQEKLFF	TGTGCCTGGAGGGGCGGCCAATCAAACCAGGAAAAACTGTTTTTT
-	TRBJ2-3	TRBV28	-	CASSLPLAGTGTQYF	TGTGCCAGCAGTTTACCCCTGGCCGGGACGGGTACGCAGTATTTT
TRBD2	TRBJ2-1	TRBV4-2	-	CASSQTAAASGGNRAENEQFF	TGTGCCAGCAGCCAAACAGCGGCGGCTAGCGGGGGTAACAGGGCCGAAAATGAGCAGTTCTTC